This entry lists 27 T cell receptor beta chains sequenced from one sample in a study of identical twins. One entry per CDR3 protein results from TCRdb running MiXCR on the 5' RACE reads. The sample contains roughly 230,000 distinct CDR3 sequences, about 9% of which appear only once. The same specimen was also included in a second study, on yellow fever vaccine responses in identical twins.

The source material was CD8+ T cells sorted from blood. These receptors were collected from a woman in her late teens or twenties in good health.

This clonotype was seen repeatedly, ten times or more. The rearrangement links TRBV12-3 or TRBV12-4 to TRBJ1-5; D not certain. The CDR3 is 15 residues long. V was pared by 5 bases and J by 1 base, with 12 bases between. The CDR3, as DNA: TGTGCCAGCAGTAAACTCTCAGAGAGCAATCAGCCCCAGCATTTT. Its translation is CASSKLSESNQPQHF.

This clonotype was picked up a small number of times. The chain employs TRBV24-1 and TRBJ2-1, with a possible D match to TRBD2 (6 bases). The germline gives CDR1 KGHDR, CDR2 SFDVKD. The CDR3 contains 16 residues. V lost 0 bases and J 0 bases, leaving 8 bases between the germline ends. CDR3 loop: CATSDLDGSSYNEQFF. The CDR3 nucleotides read TGTGCCACCAGTGATTTGGACGGGAGCTCCTACAATGAGCAGTTCTTC.

At least ten counts were recorded for this clonotype. The CDR3 loop is CASSGDTQYF. The CDR3 DNA sequence: TGTGCCAGCTCGGGAGATACGCAGTATTTT. The chain combines TRBV7-9 with TRBJ2-3, with D uncertain. The germline gives CDR1 SEHNR, CDR2 FQNEAQ (reference sequence). This CDR3 has 10 amino acids. Trimming pared 8 bases from V and 5 bases from J, leaving 5 bases between. The full variable domain, completed using reference TRBV7-9 and TRBJ2-3, is DTGVSQNPRHKITKRGQNVTFRCDPISEHNRLYWYRQTLGQGPEFLTYFQNEAQLEKSRLLSDRFSAERPKGSFSTLEIQRTEQGDSAMYLCASSGDTQYFGPGTRLTVL.

V is TRBV28 and J is TRBJ2-3; D not certain. The germline V gene encodes CDR1 MDHEN and CDR2 SYDVKM. The CDR3 runs to 16 residues. The V and J ends lost 5 bases and 2 bases respectively, with 17 bases between them. The CDR3 nucleotides read TGTGCCAGCAGTCGTCCTGTTGGGCCACACACAGATACGCAGTATTTT. Protein product: CASSRPVGPHTDTQYF.

This clonotype occurred many times. As the CDR3 is not closed by the conserved phenylalanine or tryptophan, this likely results from a read error. Because the CDR3's place on the DNA is in doubt, the DNA is left out and the CDR3 is given as listed by TCRdb. The chain recombines TRBV6-6 with TRBJ1-4; the D segment call TRBD1 is taken from the table without a DNA check. The V gene's germline CDR1 is MNHNY and CDR2 SVGAGI (reference sequence). The CDR3 is 11 amino acids long, termini counted. CDR3 amino acids: CASSYDPRCWS.

This clonotype showed up many times. V usage is TRBV5-1 and J usage is TRBJ2-7; D uncertain. Looked up from germline, CDR1 is SGHRS and CDR2 is YFSETQ. This CDR3 is 18 amino acids long. Trimming shortened V by 0 bases and J by 1 base, and 20 bases separated the two germline ends. The CDR3: CASSLGQANLIGSYEQYF. In nucleotides, the CDR3 is TGCGCCAGCAGCTTGGGTCAGGCCAATTTGATCGGTTCCTACGAGCAGTACTTC.

The table lists this clonotype with a few counts. The chain uses TRBV7-9 and TRBJ1-1; a weak D match, TRBD1 (6 bases). Germline V CDR1 and CDR2: SEHNR, FQNEAQ (reference sequence). The CDR3 covers 14 residues. The V gene lost 5 bases and the J gene lost 0 bases, with 10 bases spanning the gap. Here the CDR3 reads CASSKDSLNTEAFF. For the CDR3, the DNA is TGTGCCAGCAGCAAGGACAGTTTGAACACTGAAGCTTTCTTT.

The V call is TRBV4-3, the J call TRBJ2-7; 7 nucleotides line up with TRBD1. The V segment lost 0 bases and the J segment 2 bases; nucleotides outside the gene matches: 1. Germline V lookup: CDR1 LGHNA, CDR2 YSLEER. The CDR3 loop spans 14 amino acids. DNA for the CDR3: TGCGCCAGCAGCCAAGAGACAGGGCCCTACGAGCAGTACTTC. This translates into CASSQETGPYEQYF.

There are a few counts of this clonotype. J is TRBJ2-1 and V is TRBV4-2, with no clear D. Germline assignment: CDR1 LGHNA and CDR2 YNFKEQ. The CDR3 loop spans 12 amino acids. V shed 1 base and J shed 10 bases, with 8 bases lying between them. This chain's CDR3 is CASSQGTPEQFF. DNA of the CDR3: TGTGCCAGCAGCCAAGGGACCCCCGAGCAGTTCTTC.

The V and J genes are TRBV7-2 and TRBJ2-7; either TRBD1 or TRBD2 may fit D (5 bases each). Germline CDR1 reads SGHTA; CDR2 reads FQGNSA. V gave up 3 bases and J gave up 2 bases, with 11 bases separating them. The CDR3 covers 14 residues. Here the CDR3 DNA reads TGTGCCAGCAGCTTGATTGTGGGGGCCTACGAGCAGTACTTC. It codes for CASSLIVGAYEQYF.

As to this clonotype: Relative to the germline gene, one junction end is altered; a read error may explain this. The chain carries TRBV2 and TRBJ2-2; 10 bases agree with TRBD2. The CDR3 totals 18 residues. The germline V gene has CDR1 SNHLY and CDR2 FYNNEI. CDR3 in DNA: TGTGCCATCAGTTTAGTACCCGGGACTAGCGCCAACACCGGGGAGCTGTTTTTT. It yields the protein CAISLVPGTSANTGELFF.

This clonotype has more than one count but fewer than ten. This sequence joins TRBV6-2 or TRBV6-3 and TRBJ2-3, with unresolved D. Between the trimmed V and J ends, which lost 1 base and 4 bases, there was a span of 3 bases. Germline-derived CDR1 and CDR2 are MNHEY and SVGEGT. This CDR3 is built from 12 residues. CDR3 DNA: TGTGCCAGCAGTTACTTTCCAGATACGCAGTATTTT. Protein sequence: CASSYFPDTQYF.

This clonotype was seen many times. The chain is built from TRBV11-2 and TRBJ2-5; D possibly corresponds to TRBD1 (6 bases). This CDR3 is built from 14 residues. The germline V gene has CDR1 SGHAT and CDR2 FQNNGV. V lost 4 bases and J 1 base, leaving 10 bases between the germline ends. This CDR3 is CASSYEGVQETQYF. The CDR3 DNA follows: TGTGCCAGCAGCTACGAGGGGGTCCAAGAGACCCAGTACTTC.

This sequence joins TRBV2 and TRBJ2-5; 9 nucleotides align to TRBD2. CDR3 length equals 16 residues. After removal of 2 bases from V and 3 bases from J, the junction contained 7 bases not matched to a gene. Germline loops: CDR1 SNHLY, CDR2 FYNNEI. The CDR3 DNA reads as TGTGCCAGCAGTGAACCCCGACTAGCGGACGAAGAGACCCAGTACTTC. Translating it yields CASSEPRLADEETQYF.

This clonotype was picked up one time. V and J are TRBV7-6 and TRBJ2-5; no definite D call. The V and J ends lost 3 bases and 5 bases respectively, with 10 bases between them. In germline, CDR1 is SGHVS, CDR2 FNYEAQ. This CDR3 is built from 13 residues. CDR3 protein: CASSFVFGETQYF. Here the CDR3 DNA reads TGTGCCAGCAGCTTTGTCTTCGGCGAGACCCAGTACTTC. Variable domain in full (rest from reference TRBV7-6 and TRBJ2-5): GAGVSQSPRYKVTKRGQDVALRCDPISGHVSLYWYRQALGQGPEFLTYFNYEAQQDKSGLPNDRFSAERPEGSISTLTIQRTEQRDSAMYRCASSFVFGETQYFGPGTRLLVL.

This clonotype was observed a handful of times. V is TRBV7-9 and J is TRBJ1-4; weak D call: TRBD1 (5 bases). V lost 5 bases, J lost 3 bases, and 13 bases lay in between. CDR1 is SEHNR, CDR2 FQNEAQ, per germline (reference sequence). The CDR3 extends over 15 amino acids. The CDR3 DNA is TGTGCCAGCAGCCCCGACAGTCTGGCTAATGAAAAACTGTTTTTT. Protein: CASSPDSLANEKLFF.

This chain links TRBV10-2 with TRBJ2-7, with D perhaps matching TRBD1 or TRBD2 (5 bases each). The CDR3 extends over 14 amino acids. Trimming took 6 bases from V and 6 from J, leaving 18 bases between them. Germline CDR1 WSHSY, CDR2 SAAADI. In DNA, the CDR3 is TGCGCCAGCAGCGACATCTGGGTAGGGACCGAGCAGTACTTC. Its translation: CASSDIWVGTEQYF.

V and J are TRBV4-3 and TRBJ2-2; 9 positions match TRBD1. The CDR3 sequence is 14 residues long. V was pared by 3 bases and J by 7 bases, with 3 bases of the junction left unmatched. From germline, CDR1 is LGHNA and CDR2 YSLEER. In DNA form, the CDR3 reads TGCGCCAGCAGCCAGACAGGGGGTCTCGGGGAGCTGTTTTTT. Translation: CASSQTGGLGELFF.

This clonotype turned up a few times. The chain carries TRBV12-3 or TRBV12-4 and TRBJ2-1, with D possibly being TRBD2 (5 bases). CDR3 size: 16 residues. V dropped 5 bases and J dropped 6 bases, with 20 bases sitting between them. The CDR3 loop is CASSPPGSRRINEQFF. As DNA, the CDR3 is TGTGCCAGCAGTCCCCCGGGGTCTCGGAGGATCAATGAGCAGTTCTTC.

Ten or more counts support this clonotype. The CDR3 reads CASSRGPYEQYF. The DNA of the CDR3 is TGCGCCAGCAGCAGGGGTCCCTACGAGCAGTACTTC. This rearrangement joins TRBV5-1 to TRBJ2-7, with D maybe TRBD1 (5 bases). This CDR3 has 12 amino acids. The germline V gene has CDR1 SGHRS and CDR2 YFSETQ. Deletions cut 4 bases from V and 2 bases from J, with 7 bases between.

This clonotype occurred a few times. The chain carries TRBV6-1 and TRBJ2-3; 11 bases fit TRBD2. The germline V gene has CDR1 MNHNS and CDR2 SASEGT. CDR3 length: 16 residues. The V segment lost 4 bases and the J segment 4 bases; nucleotides outside the gene matches: 7. CDR3 loop: CASSAGTSGTSDTQYF. CDR3 nucleotide sequence: TGTGCCAGCAGTGCGGGGACTAGCGGAACTTCAGATACGCAGTATTTT.

The CDR3 DNA reads as TGCGCCAGCAGCTTGGGTGCTGGGGGCTACACCTTC. Protein: CASSLGAGGYTF. The V and J genes are TRBV5-1 and TRBJ1-2; D call uncertain. The CDR3 is 12 amino acids. The V end lost 0 bases, the J end lost 8 bases, and 8 bases lay between the germline ends. From germline, CDR1 is SGHRS and CDR2 YFSETQ.

This clonotype was counted between two and nine times. The chain uses TRBV12-3 or TRBV12-4 and TRBJ2-5; TRBD1 aligns across 7 bases. V shed 6 bases and J 4 bases; nucleotides not matched to a gene: 14. CDR3 length: 16 residues. The CDR3 nucleotides are TGTGCCAGCAGCCCCCCTGGACAGGTCTCTGGAGAGACCCAGTACTTC. Its protein is CASSPPGQVSGETQYF.

This chain links TRBV12-3 or TRBV12-4 with TRBJ1-1, with no clear D. This CDR3 is built from 14 residues. Trimming left V 1 base short and J 2 bases short, with 8 bases between. The CDR3 loop reads CASSLVTGNTEAFF. The CDR3 DNA reads as TGTGCCAGCAGTTTAGTTACGGGTAACACTGAAGCTTTCTTT.

This clonotype was seen at least ten times. The chain carries TRBV28 and TRBJ2-5, with D maybe TRBD2 (5 bases). Trimming shortened V by 4 bases and J by 2 bases, and 14 bases separated the two germline ends. Germline assignment: CDR1 MDHEN and CDR2 SYDVKM. This CDR3 spans 15 amino acids. This CDR3 is CASSSPRRVQETQYF. The CDR3 DNA reads as TGTGCCAGCAGTTCCCCCCGGCGGGTTCAAGAGACCCAGTACTTC.

The chain links TRBV10-3 to TRBJ2-2; 8 nucleotides agree with TRBD2. J lost 2 bases, V lost 3 bases, and 8 bases had no gene match. CDR1 and CDR2 (germline): ENHRY, SYGVKD. The CDR3 length is 17 residues. CDR3 sequence reads: CAISDVETSANTGELFF. For the CDR3, the DNA is TGTGCCATCAGTGACGTCGAGACTAGCGCCAACACCGGGGAGCTGTTTTTT.

This clonotype has a count of ten or more. In DNA form, the CDR3 reads TGCGCCAGCAGCTTGGGACAGGGGAGCTCCTACGAGCAGTACTTC. It codes for CASSLGQGSSYEQYF. The chain has TRBV5-1 and TRBJ2-7; 8 bases are shared with TRBD1. The CDR3 contains 15 residues. Germline-derived CDR1 and CDR2 are SGHRS and YFSETQ. Trimming cost V 0 bases and J 0 bases; bases outside gene matches: 2.